These 32 T cell receptor beta chains came from one sample sequenced in a study of CD8 T cells in Susac syndrome. RNA was extracted with the RNeasy kit, and a quantity of roughly 0.5 to 1 ug was reverse transcribed using random hexamers. TCRdb called the immunoSEQ multiplex PCR reads again in MiXCR, with one record for every CDR3 protein. The sample lists tens of thousands of distinct CDR3 sequences; about 95% were seen once. Sequencing input: CD8+ T cells from PBMCs. These receptors were taken from a human donor with multiple sclerosis.

A few counts support this clonotype. The CDR3 region is CASRRGGGAQNEQFF. The CDR3 DNA follows: TGTGCCAGCAGACGAGGCGGGGGGGCTCAGAATGAGCAGTTCTTC. The chain couples TRBV2 to TRBJ2-1; 9 bases agree with TRBD2. The CDR3 is 15 residues long. Germline loops: CDR1 SNHLY, CDR2 FYNNEI. With V trimmed by 6 bases and J by 7 bases, 10 bases remained unmatched.

CDR3: CASSLAENSGNTIYF. The CDR3 DNA reads TGTGCCAGCAGCTTAGCTGAAAACTCTGGAAACACCATATATTTT. The chain has TRBV13 and TRBJ1-3; D remains unclear. V lost 1 base, J lost 0 bases, and 7 bases lay in between. Germline CDR1 reads PRHDT; CDR2 reads FYEKMQ (reference sequence). The CDR3 contains 15 residues.

The J gene is TRBJ2-7, the V gene TRBV19, with 10 bases lining up with TRBD2. The CDR3 runs to 15 residues. With 2 bases clipped from V and 2 bases from J, the junction kept 3 bases outside the gene matches. Germline CDR1 LNHDA, CDR2 SQIVND (reference sequence). The CDR3 loop is CASSITLAGAYEQYF. Here the CDR3 DNA reads TGTGCCAGTAGTATAACCCTAGCGGGAGCCTACGAGCAGTACTTC.

The chain recombines TRBV25-1 with TRBJ1-1, with D possibly TRBD1 on 5 matching bases. The length of the CDR3 is 12 residues. Germline V gene data show CDR1 as MGHDK and CDR2 as SYGVNS. Trimming left V 8 bases short and J 1 base short, with 8 bases between. CDR3 in DNA: TGTGCCAGCCTGGGACGGAACACTGAAGCTTTCTTT. It encodes CASLGRNTEAFF.

This chain uses TRBV6-2 or TRBV6-3 with TRBJ1-1; the match to TRBD1 covers 7 bases. Germline V lookup: CDR1 MNHEY, CDR2 SVGEGT. J gave up 1 base and V 7 bases, and 9 bases lay outside the gene matches. The CDR3 consists of 15 residues. The CDR3 is CASNPGQEKNTEAFF. The CDR3 DNA sequence: TGTGCCAGCAACCCAGGACAGGAAAAGAACACTGAAGCTTTCTTT.

This chain joins TRBV3-1 and TRBJ2-5; 7 bases are a match to TRBD2. V lost 7 bases to trimming and J lost 4 bases; unmatched junction nucleotides: 12. The length of the CDR3 is 15 residues. Per germline, CDR1 LGHDT and CDR2 YNNKEL (reference sequence). The CDR3 here is CASTPGEGGRETQYF. The CDR3 DNA is TGTGCCAGCACCCCTGGAGAGGGAGGGCGAGAGACCCAGTACTTC.

The chain employs TRBV9 and TRBJ2-7, with a possible D match to TRBD2 (5 bases). Germline CDR1 reads SGDLS; CDR2 reads YYNGEE. The V end was cut by 4 bases, the J end by 6 bases, with 14 bases between. The CDR3 contains 13 residues. The CDR3 here is CASSPGSTSEQYF. CDR3 bases: TGTGCCAGCAGCCCGGGATCGACTTCCGAGCAGTACTTC.

The chain combines TRBV7-2 with TRBJ1-2; D gene uncertain. The V gene's germline CDR1 is SGHTA and CDR2 FQGNSA. This CDR3 comprises 11 residues. V lost 8 bases, J lost 7 bases, and 11 bases lay in between. The CDR3 is CASARIAGYTF. DNA of the CDR3: TGTGCCAGCGCCCGGATAGCTGGCTACACCTTC. The full variable domain, its missing parts supplied by reference TRBV7-2 and TRBJ1-2, is GAGVSQSPSNKVTEKGKDVELRCDPISGHTALYWYRQSLGQGLEFLIYFQGNSAPDKSGLPSDRFSAERTGGSVSTLTIQRTQQEDSAVYLCASARIAGYTFGSGTRLTVV.

A note on this clonotype: At one boundary the junction diverges from the germline segment, which might be a read error. The V and J genes are TRBV6-1 and TRBJ1-3; tentatively, D is TRBD1 (6 bases). Germline V gene lookup returns CDR1 MNHNS and CDR2 SASEGT. The CDR3 has 17 residues. In nucleotides, the CDR3 is TGTGCCAGCAGTGAGGGTCCAGGGGCATACTCTGAAAACACCATATATTTT. Translation: CASSEGPGAYSENTIYF.

The rearrangement joins TRBV2 to TRBJ1-1; the D is unclear. The germline gives CDR1 SNHLY, CDR2 FYNNEI. The CDR3 is made up of 14 amino acids. Trimming cost V 3 bases and J 0 bases, with 8 bases left between them. The CDR3 DNA is TGTGCCAGCAGTGAGAGCAAGCTGAACACTGAAGCTTTCTTT. Residues: CASSESKLNTEAFF.

This chain connects TRBV3-1 to TRBJ2-7; weak D call: TRBD1 (6 bases). Germline values: CDR1 LGHDT, CDR2 YNNKEL (reference sequence). V was cut by 0 bases and J by 0 bases, with 12 bases left in between. The length of the CDR3 is 16 residues. CDR3 protein: CASSQDQRGGSYEQYF. The DNA of the CDR3 is TGTGCCAGCAGCCAAGATCAGAGAGGGGGCTCCTACGAGCAGTACTTC.

The rearrangement uses TRBV29-1 and TRBJ2-7, with unresolved D. Germline V gene lookup returns CDR1 SQVTM and CDR2 ANQGSEA. The V end was cut by 3 bases, the J end by 5 bases, with 8 bases between. CDR3 length: 11 amino acids. CDR3 nucleotide sequence: TGCAGCGTTGAGTCGCTCCACGAGCAGTACTTC. Amino acid sequence: CSVESLHEQYF.

The chain is built from TRBV9 and TRBJ2-2; 7 bases map to TRBD2. This CDR3 contains 17 residues. V dropped 6 bases and J dropped 0; count of bases not matched to a gene: 11. CDR1 and CDR2 from the germline V gene are SGDLS and YYNGEE. The CDR3 sequence is CASTQGGGRSNTGELFF. In DNA, the CDR3 is TGTGCCAGCACCCAGGGCGGGGGTAGATCGAACACCGGGGAGCTGTTTTTT.

The V and J genes are TRBV2 and TRBJ2-3; TRBD1 aligns across 7 bases. Trimming removed 6 bases from V and 3 bases from J; junction bases left unmatched: 3. The CDR3 consists of 13 residues. Germline CDR1 and CDR2: SNHLY and FYNNEI. CDR3 sequence reads: CASRGQETDTQYF. DNA of the CDR3: TGTGCCAGCAGAGGACAGGAGACAGATACGCAGTATTTT.

The chain carries TRBV30 and TRBJ2-7; 7 bases agree with TRBD1. Trimming removed 0 bases from V and 2 bases from J; junction bases left unmatched: 7. The CDR3 contains 15 residues. Germline assignment: CDR1 GTSNPN and CDR2 SVGIG (reference sequence). This CDR3 is CAWSVGTALTYEQYF. As DNA, the CDR3 is TGTGCCTGGAGTGTAGGGACAGCCCTAACCTACGAGCAGTACTTC.

The V call is TRBV29-1, the J call TRBJ1-2, with D unclear. The germline V gene has CDR1 SQVTM and CDR2 ANQGSEA. V lost 6 bases and J 1 base, leaving 15 bases between the germline ends. The CDR3 consists of 14 residues. The CDR3 DNA reads TGCAGCGTCGTAGACCGGGTCCATAACTATGGCTACACCTTC. Its translation: CSVVDRVHNYGYTF.

This clonotype has only one observation. The chain carries TRBV7-8 and TRBJ2-7; maybe TRBD1 (5 bases). This CDR3 is 14 amino acids long. V was shortened by 4 bases and J by 1 base, with 11 bases between the two germline ends. CDR1 and CDR2 from the germline V gene are SGHVS and FQNEAQ. The CDR3 here is CASSYPTASYEQYF. The CDR3 DNA reads TGTGCCAGCAGCTACCCGACAGCTTCCTACGAGCAGTACTTC. Complete variable domain (other parts from reference TRBV7-8 and TRBJ2-7): GAGVSQSPRYKVAKRGQDVALRCDPISGHVSLFWYQQALGQGPEFLTYFQNEAQLDKSGLPSDRFFAERPEGSVSTLKIQRTQQEDSAVYLCASSYPTASYEQYFGPGTRLTVT.

The chain uses TRBV10-2 and TRBJ2-7; D not resolved. The CDR3 loop spans 12 amino acids. The V end was cut by 7 bases, the J end by 2 bases, with 9 bases between. The V gene's germline CDR1 is WSHSY and CDR2 SAAADI. The CDR3 DNA follows: TGCGCCAGCATGTTGGGAACCTACGAGCAGTACTTC. Amino acid sequence: CASMLGTYEQYF.

The chain recombines TRBV30 with TRBJ1-3, with D unclear. V lost 0 bases and J 1 base, leaving 4 bases between the germline ends. This CDR3 region has 13 residues. From germline, CDR1 is GTSNPN and CDR2 SVGIG (reference sequence). The CDR3 sequence: CAWSVGSGNTIYF. Written as DNA, the CDR3 is TGTGCCTGGAGTGTAGGATCTGGAAACACCATATATTTT.

This rearrangement joins TRBV29-1 to TRBJ2-7, with 10 bases that match TRBD1. The CDR3 covers 15 residues. Germline values: CDR1 SQVTM, CDR2 ANQGSEA. The junction had 7 bases not matched to a gene; V was cut back by 1 base and J by 4 bases. The CDR3 region is CSVEGTGGISYEQYF. Here the CDR3 DNA reads TGCAGCGTTGAAGGGACAGGGGGAATCAGTTACGAGCAGTACTTC.

This clonotype occurred a few times. The V call is TRBV14, the J call TRBJ2-7; the match to TRBD2 covers 14 bases. CDR3 length: 18 residues. V was clipped by 4 bases and J by 3 bases; unmatched bases: 11. Germline V CDR1 and CDR2: SGHDN, FVKESK. Written as DNA, the CDR3 is TGTGCCAGCAGCCCTGGACTAGCGGGAGGTCCTGGATACTACGAGCAGTACTTC. Translation gives CASSPGLAGGPGYYEQYF.

The rearrangement links TRBV6-6 to TRBJ1-2; unclear D gene. Germline CDR1 MNHNY, CDR2 SVGAGI (reference sequence). This CDR3 has 15 residues. V lost 5 bases and J 5 bases, leaving 18 bases between the germline ends. This chain's CDR3 is CASSNTSGRPYGYTF. CDR3 nucleotides: TGTGCCAGCAGTAACACCTCCGGGCGTCCTTATGGCTACACCTTC.

This chain connects TRBV4-1 to TRBJ2-7, with D maybe TRBD1 (5 bases). Germline V lookup: CDR1 MGHRA, CDR2 YSYEKL. V lost 0 bases and J 2 bases, leaving 11 bases between the germline ends. This CDR3 region has 15 residues. CDR3 loop: CASSQEQAPTYEQYF. DNA of the CDR3: TGCGCCAGCAGCCAAGAACAGGCTCCGACCTACGAGCAGTACTTC.

This chain links TRBV27 with TRBJ1-2; perhaps TRBD1 as D (5 bases). The CDR3 loop spans 12 amino acids. Between the trimmed V and J ends, which lost 6 bases and 2 bases, there was a span of 7 bases. In germline, CDR1 is MNHEY, CDR2 SMNVEV (reference sequence). The CDR3 loop reads CASRQGNYGYTF. The CDR3 DNA reads as TGTGCCAGCAGGCAGGGCAACTATGGCTACACCTTC.

The chain has TRBV28 and TRBJ2-7; 9 bases match TRBD2. Trimming cost V 6 bases and J 4 bases; bases outside gene matches: 10. The germline gives CDR1 MDHEN, CDR2 SYDVKM. The CDR3 totals 15 residues. CDR3 sequence (DNA): TGTGCCAGCAGAGGCGGGAGGGCCGGGATTTACGAGCAGTACTTC. It codes for CASRGGRAGIYEQYF. The variable domain in full, with the rest retrieved from reference TRBV28 and TRBJ2-7, is DVKVTQSSRYLVKRTGEKVFLECVQDMDHENMFWYRQDPGLGLRLIYFSYDVKMKEKGDIPEGYSVSREKKERFSLILESASTNQTSMYLCASRGGRAGIYEQYFGPGTRLTVT.

V gene TRBV6-5 combines with J gene TRBJ1-1; D remains ambiguous. Germline V gives CDR1 MNHEY, CDR2 SVGAGI. V lost 0 bases and J 4 bases, leaving 6 bases between the germline ends. The CDR3 length is 13 residues. The CDR3 reads CASSYSLITEAFF. CDR3 nucleotides: TGTGCCAGCAGTTACTCGCTGATCACTGAAGCTTTCTTT.

The chain employs TRBV5-1 and TRBJ2-7; 7 nucleotides line up with TRBD2. In germline, CDR1 is SGHRS, CDR2 YFSETQ. With V trimmed by 0 bases and J by 4 bases, 7 bases remained unmatched. The CDR3 covers 15 residues. This CDR3 reads CASSLEASGVYEQYF. CDR3 nucleotide sequence: TGCGCCAGCAGCTTGGAGGCTAGCGGAGTTTACGAGCAGTACTTC.

This clonotype was picked up one time. V and J are TRBV3-1 and TRBJ2-7; TRBD2 matches 14 bases. Unmatched junction bases numbered 8, after V lost 4 bases and J lost 3 bases. From germline, CDR1 is LGHDT and CDR2 YNNKEL (reference sequence). This CDR3 spans 17 amino acids. Here the CDR3 reads CASSPGTSGRVFYEQYF. The DNA of the CDR3 is TGTGCCAGCAGCCCCGGGACTAGCGGGAGAGTTTTCTACGAGCAGTACTTC.

The genes are TRBV30 and TRBJ1-2, with a tentative D call TRBD1 (6 bases). The V gene's germline CDR1 is GTSNPN and CDR2 SVGIG (reference sequence). CDR3 length: 14 amino acids. Trimming took off 0 bases at V and 4 bases at J, with 12 bases between the two ends. The chain's CDR3 is CAWSVDGGGYGYTF. As DNA, the CDR3 is TGTGCCTGGAGTGTTGATGGGGGCGGCTATGGCTACACCTTC. Together with reference TRBV30 and TRBJ1-2, the CDR3 gives the full variable domain: SQTIHQWPATLVQPVGSPLSLECTVEGTSNPNLYWYRQAAGRGLQLLFYSVGIGQISSEVPQNLSASRPQDRQFILSSKKLLLSDSGFYLCAWSVDGGGYGYTFGSGTRLTVV.

V gene TRBV29-1 combines with J gene TRBJ2-1; 8 bases align to TRBD1. This CDR3 has 12 amino acids. With V trimmed by 7 bases and J by 6 bases, 5 bases remained unmatched. CDR1 and CDR2 from the germline V gene are SQVTM and ANQGSEA. CDR3 nucleotide sequence: TGCAGCGGGCTCGACAGGGGCAATGAGCAGTTCTTC. The encoded protein is CSGLDRGNEQFF.

This clonotype was detected only once. The genes are TRBV7-9 and TRBJ2-1, with D possibly being TRBD2 (6 bases). This CDR3 contains 14 residues. Germline V gives CDR1 SEHNR, CDR2 FQNEAQ (reference sequence). V lost 5 bases, J lost 10 bases, and 18 bases lay in between. The CDR3 protein is CASSRPASEVEQFF. The CDR3 nucleotides read TGTGCCAGCAGCCGCCCTGCTAGCGAGGTCGAGCAGTTCTTC.

The chain uses TRBV5-1 and TRBJ1-4; 10 bases are shared with TRBD1. The junction had 8 bases not matched to a gene; V was cut back by 4 bases and J by 8 bases. The germline V gene has CDR1 SGHRS and CDR2 YFSETQ. This CDR3 has 15 residues. CDR3 nucleotide sequence: TGCGCCAGCAGCATAGACAGGGGGCGAGGAGAAAAACTGTTTTTT. Protein: CASSIDRGRGEKLFF. The entire variable domain, with the rest obtained from reference TRBV5-1 and TRBJ1-4, is as follows: KAGVTQTPRYLIKTRGQQVTLSCSPISGHRSVSWYQQTPGQGLQFLFEYFSETQRNKGNFPGRFSGRQFSNSRSEMNVSTLELGDSALYLCASSIDRGRGEKLFFGSGTQLSVL.